This T cell receptor beta chain appears in the sequencing data of a study of T cells after yellow fever vaccination. TCRdb re-called the 5' RACE reads through MiXCR, storing one row per CDR3 protein. The sample lists about 310,000 distinct CDR3 sequences; around 3.6% were seen once. Broader study findings: In post-booster samples, most primary-vaccination clones reappeared (approximately 95% CD4, roughly 88% CD8).

This clonotype was picked up many times. Its antigen remains unidentified. The V end was cut by 5 bases, the J end by 6 bases, with 9 bases between. Looked up from germline, CDR1 is SGHAT and CDR2 is FQNNGV. The CDR3 sequence is 12 residues long. Here the sequenced sample was PBMCs, taken on the day of the yellow fever booster vaccination. V gene TRBV11-2 combines with J gene TRBJ2-3; D gene unclear. This sequence was found in a man in his late teens or twenties who received the YFV17D yellow fever vaccine. CDR3 loop: CASSTRVDTQYF. CDR3 DNA: TGTGCCAGCAGCACAAGAGTGGATACGCAGTATTTT.